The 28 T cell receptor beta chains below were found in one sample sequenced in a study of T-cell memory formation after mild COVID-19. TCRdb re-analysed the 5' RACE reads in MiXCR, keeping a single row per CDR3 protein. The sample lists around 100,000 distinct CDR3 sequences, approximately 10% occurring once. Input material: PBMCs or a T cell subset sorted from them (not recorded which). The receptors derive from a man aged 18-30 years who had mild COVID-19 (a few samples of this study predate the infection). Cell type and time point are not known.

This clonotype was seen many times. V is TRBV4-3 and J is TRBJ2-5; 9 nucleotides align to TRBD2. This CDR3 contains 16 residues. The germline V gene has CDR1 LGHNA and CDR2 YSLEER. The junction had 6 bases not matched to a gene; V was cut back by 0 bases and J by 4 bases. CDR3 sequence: CASSQEFAGGPETQYF. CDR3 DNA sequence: TGCGCCAGCAGCCAAGAGTTCGCGGGGGGGCCAGAGACCCAGTACTTC.

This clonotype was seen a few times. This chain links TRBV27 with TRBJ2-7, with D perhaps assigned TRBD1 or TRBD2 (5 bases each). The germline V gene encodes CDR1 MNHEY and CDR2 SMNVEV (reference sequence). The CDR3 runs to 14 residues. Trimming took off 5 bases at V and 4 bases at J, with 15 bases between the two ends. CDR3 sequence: CASSIGPGTYEQYF. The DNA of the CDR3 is TGTGCCAGCAGTATTGGCCCAGGGACGTACGAGCAGTACTTC.

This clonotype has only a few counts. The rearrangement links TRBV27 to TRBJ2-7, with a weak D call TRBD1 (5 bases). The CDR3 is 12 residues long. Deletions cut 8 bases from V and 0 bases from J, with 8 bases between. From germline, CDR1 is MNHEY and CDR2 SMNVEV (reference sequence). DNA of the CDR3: TGTGCCAGCCAGGGAAACTCCTACGAGCAGTACTTC. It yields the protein CASQGNSYEQYF.

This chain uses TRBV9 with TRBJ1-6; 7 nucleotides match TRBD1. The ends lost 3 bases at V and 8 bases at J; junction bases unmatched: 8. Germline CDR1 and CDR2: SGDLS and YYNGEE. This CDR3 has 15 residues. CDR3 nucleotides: TGTGCCAGCAGCGAACGACAGGGCGGGGATTCACCCCTCCACTTT. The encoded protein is CASSERQGGDSPLHF.

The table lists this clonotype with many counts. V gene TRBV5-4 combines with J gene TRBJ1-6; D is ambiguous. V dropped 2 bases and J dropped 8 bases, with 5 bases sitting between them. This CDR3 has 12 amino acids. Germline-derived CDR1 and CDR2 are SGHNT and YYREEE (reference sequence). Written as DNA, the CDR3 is TGTGCCAGCAGCTTTTCGGATTCACCCCTCCACTTT. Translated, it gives CASSFSDSPLHF.

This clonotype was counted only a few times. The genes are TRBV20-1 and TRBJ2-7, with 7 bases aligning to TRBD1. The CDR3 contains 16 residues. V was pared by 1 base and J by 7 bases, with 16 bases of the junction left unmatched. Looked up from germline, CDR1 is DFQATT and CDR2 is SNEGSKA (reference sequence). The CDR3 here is CSARAPSTGTNWEQYF. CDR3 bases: TGCAGTGCTAGAGCACCTTCGACAGGGACAAATTGGGAGCAGTACTTC.

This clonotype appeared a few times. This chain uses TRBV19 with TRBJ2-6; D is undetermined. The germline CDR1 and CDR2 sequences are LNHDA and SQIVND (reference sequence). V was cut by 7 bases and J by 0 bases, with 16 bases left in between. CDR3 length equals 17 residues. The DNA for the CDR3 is TGTGCCAGTACGACCTTTCAGTGGAGCTCTGGGGCCAACGTCCTGACTTTC. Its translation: CASTTFQWSSGANVLTF.

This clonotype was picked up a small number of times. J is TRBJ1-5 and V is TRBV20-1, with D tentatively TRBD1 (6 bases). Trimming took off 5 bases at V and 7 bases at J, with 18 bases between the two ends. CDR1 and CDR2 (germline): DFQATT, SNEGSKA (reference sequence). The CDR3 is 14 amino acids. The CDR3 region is CSAPGEGGAQPQHF. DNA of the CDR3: TGCAGTGCTCCCGGGGAGGGGGGGGCGCAGCCCCAGCATTTT.

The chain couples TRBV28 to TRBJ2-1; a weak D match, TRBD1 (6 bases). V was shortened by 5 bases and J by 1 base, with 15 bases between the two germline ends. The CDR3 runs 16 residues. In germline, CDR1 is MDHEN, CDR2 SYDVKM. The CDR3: CASSQNRVGSYNEQFF. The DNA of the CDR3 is TGTGCCAGCAGTCAGAACAGGGTGGGGTCCTACAATGAGCAGTTCTTC.

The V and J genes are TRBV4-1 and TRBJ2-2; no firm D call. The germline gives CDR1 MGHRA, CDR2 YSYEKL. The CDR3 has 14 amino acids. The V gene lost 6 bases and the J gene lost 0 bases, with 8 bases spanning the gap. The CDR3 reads CASSRASNTGELFF. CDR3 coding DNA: TGCGCCAGCAGTCGGGCTTCGAACACCGGGGAGCTGTTTTTT.

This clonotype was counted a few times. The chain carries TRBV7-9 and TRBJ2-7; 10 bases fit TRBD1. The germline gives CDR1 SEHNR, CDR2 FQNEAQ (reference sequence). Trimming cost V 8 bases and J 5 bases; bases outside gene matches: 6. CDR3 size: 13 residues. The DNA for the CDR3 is TGTGCCAGCGGAATAGGGACAGGGGACGAGCAGTACTTC. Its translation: CASGIGTGDEQYF.

CDR3 residues: CASSPRTINTEAFF. DNA of the CDR3: TGTGCCAGCAGTCCGAGGACCATTAACACTGAAGCTTTCTTT. The V call is TRBV6-5, the J call TRBJ1-1; no firm D call. CDR3 length equals 14 residues. With 5 bases removed from V and 2 bases from J, the gap between germline ends came to 12 bases. Per the germline V gene, CDR1 is MNHEY and CDR2 is SVGAGI.

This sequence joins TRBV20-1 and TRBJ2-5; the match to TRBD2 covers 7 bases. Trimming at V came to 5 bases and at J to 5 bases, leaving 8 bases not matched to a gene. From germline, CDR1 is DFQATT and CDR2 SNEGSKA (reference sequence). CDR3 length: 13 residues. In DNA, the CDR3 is TGCAGTGCTGCTGGGGGGGAGAAGGAGACCCAGTACTTC. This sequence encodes CSAAGGEKETQYF.

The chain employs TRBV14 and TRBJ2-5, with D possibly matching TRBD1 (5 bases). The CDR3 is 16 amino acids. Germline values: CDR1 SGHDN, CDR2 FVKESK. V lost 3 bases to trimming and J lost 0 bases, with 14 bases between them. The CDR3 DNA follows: TGTGCCAGCAGCCAGGGGCAGGATTGGTACCAAGAGACCCAGTACTTC. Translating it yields CASSQGQDWYQETQYF.

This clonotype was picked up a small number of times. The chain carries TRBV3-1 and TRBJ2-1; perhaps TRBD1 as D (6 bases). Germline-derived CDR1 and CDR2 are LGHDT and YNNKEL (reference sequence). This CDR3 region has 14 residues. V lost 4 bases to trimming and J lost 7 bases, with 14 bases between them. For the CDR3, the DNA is TGTGCCAGCAGCCCCTGGGCCAGGGGTAATGAGCAGTTCTTC. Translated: CASSPWARGNEQFF.

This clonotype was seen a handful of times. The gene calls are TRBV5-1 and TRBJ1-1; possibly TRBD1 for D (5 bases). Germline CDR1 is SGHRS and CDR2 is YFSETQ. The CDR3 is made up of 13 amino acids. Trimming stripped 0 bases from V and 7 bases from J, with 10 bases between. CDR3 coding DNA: TGCGCCAGCAGCTTGGCAGGGTCGCATGAAGCTTTCTTT. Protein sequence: CASSLAGSHEAFF.

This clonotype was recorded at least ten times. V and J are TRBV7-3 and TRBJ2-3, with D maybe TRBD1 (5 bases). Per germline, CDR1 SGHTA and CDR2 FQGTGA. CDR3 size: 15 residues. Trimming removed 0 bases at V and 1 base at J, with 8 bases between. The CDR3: CASSLTARGTDTQYF. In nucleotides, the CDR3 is TGTGCCAGCAGCTTAACGGCCAGGGGCACAGATACGCAGTATTTT.

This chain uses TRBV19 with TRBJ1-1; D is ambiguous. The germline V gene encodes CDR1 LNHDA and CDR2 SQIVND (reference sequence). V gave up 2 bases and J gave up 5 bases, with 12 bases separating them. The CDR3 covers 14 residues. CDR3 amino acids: CASSITALGTEAFF. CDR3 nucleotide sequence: TGTGCCAGTAGTATAACAGCTTTAGGGACTGAAGCTTTCTTT.

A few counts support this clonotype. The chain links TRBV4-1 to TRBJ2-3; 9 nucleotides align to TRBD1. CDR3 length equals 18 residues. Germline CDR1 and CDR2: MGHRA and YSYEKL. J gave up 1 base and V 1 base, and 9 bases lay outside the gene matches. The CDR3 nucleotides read TGCGCCAGCAGCCAAGTCTCCCCGGGACAGGGCCGCACAGATACGCAGTATTTT. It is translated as CASSQVSPGQGRTDTQYF.

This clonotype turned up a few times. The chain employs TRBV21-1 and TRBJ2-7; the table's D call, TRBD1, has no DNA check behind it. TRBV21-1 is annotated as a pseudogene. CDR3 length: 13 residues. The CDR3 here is CASSQYRGHGQYF. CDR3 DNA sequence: TGTGCCAGCAGCCAGTACAGGGGTCACGGGCAGTACTTC.

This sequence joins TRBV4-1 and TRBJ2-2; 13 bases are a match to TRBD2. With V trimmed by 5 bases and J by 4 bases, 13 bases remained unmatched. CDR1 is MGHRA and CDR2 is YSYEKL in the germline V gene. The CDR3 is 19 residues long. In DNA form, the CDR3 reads TGCGCCAGCAGCGCAGCGGGCGGACTAGCGGGGGAGATCACCGGGGAGCTGTTTTTT. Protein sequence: CASSAAGGLAGEITGELFF.

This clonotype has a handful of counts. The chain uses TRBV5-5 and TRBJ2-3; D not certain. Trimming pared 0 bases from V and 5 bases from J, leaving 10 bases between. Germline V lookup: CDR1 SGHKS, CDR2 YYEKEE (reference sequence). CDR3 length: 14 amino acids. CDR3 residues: CASSLEAGLDTQYF. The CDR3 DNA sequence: TGTGCCAGCAGCTTGGAGGCAGGCCTAGATACGCAGTATTTT. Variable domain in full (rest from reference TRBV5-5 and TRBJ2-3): DAGVTQSPTHLIKTRGQQVTLRCSPISGHKSVSWYQQVLGQGPQFIFQYYEKEERGRGNFPDRFSARQFPNYSSELNVNALLLGDSALYLCASSLEAGLDTQYFGPGTRLTVL.

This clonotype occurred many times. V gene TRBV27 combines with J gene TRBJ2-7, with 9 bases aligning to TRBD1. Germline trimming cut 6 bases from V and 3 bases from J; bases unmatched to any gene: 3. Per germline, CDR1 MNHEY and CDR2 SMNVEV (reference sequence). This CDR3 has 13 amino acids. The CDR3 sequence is CASRGGQGYEQYF. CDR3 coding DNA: TGTGCCAGCAGGGGGGGACAGGGCTACGAGCAGTACTTC.

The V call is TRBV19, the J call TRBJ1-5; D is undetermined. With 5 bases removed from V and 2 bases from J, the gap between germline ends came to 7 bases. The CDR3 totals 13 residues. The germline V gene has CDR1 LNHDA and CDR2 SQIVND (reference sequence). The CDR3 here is CASSSYGNQPQHF. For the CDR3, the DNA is TGTGCCAGTAGTTCCTATGGCAATCAGCCCCAGCATTTT.

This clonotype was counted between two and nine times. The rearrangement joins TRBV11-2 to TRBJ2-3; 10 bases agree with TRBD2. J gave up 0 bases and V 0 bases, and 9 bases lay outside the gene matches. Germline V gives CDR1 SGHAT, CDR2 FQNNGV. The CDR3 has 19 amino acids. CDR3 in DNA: TGTGCCAGCAGCTTAGATGGGCTAGCGGGGGTTCTTAGCACAGATACGCAGTATTTT. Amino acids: CASSLDGLAGVLSTDTQYF.

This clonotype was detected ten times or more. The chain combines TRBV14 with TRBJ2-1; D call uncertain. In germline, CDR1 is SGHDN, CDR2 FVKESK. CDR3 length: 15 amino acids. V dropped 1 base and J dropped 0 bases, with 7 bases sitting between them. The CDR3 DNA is TGTGCCAGCAGCCAAGGGTCTAACTCCTACAATGAGCAGTTCTTC. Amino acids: CASSQGSNSYNEQFF.

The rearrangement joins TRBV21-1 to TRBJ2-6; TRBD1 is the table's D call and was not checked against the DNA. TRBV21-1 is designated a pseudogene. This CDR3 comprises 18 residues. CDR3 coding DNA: TGTGCCAGCAGCTGTGGGGGGGACCGCACCCCTGGGGCCAACGTCCTGACTTTC. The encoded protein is CASSCGGDRTPGANVLTF.

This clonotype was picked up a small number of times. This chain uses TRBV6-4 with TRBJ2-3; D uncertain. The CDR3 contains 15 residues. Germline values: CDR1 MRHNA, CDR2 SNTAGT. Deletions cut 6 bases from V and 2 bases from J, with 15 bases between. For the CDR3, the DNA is TGTGCCAGCAGCCATAGAGCCGGTGCCACAGATACGCAGTATTTT. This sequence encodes CASSHRAGATDTQYF.